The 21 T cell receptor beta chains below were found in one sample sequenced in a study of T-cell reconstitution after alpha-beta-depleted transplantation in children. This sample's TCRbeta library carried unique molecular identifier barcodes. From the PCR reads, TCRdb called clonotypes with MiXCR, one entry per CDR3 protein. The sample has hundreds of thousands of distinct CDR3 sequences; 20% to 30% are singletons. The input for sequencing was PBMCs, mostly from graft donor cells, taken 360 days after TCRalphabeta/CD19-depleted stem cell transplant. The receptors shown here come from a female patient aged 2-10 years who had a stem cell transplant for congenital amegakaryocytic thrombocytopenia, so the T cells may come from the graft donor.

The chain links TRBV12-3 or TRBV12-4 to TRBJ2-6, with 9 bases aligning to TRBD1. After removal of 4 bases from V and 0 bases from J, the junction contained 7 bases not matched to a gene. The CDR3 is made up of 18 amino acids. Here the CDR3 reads CASSSGTGKGSGANVLTF. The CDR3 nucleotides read TGTGCCAGCAGTTCCGGGACAGGGAAAGGCTCTGGGGCCAACGTCCTGACTTTC.

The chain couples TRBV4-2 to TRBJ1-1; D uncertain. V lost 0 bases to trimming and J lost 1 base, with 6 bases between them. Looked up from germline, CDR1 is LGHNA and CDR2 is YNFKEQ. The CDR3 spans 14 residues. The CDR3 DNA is TGTGCCAGCAGCCAAGATCTTGAGAACACTGAAGCTTTCTTT. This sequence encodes CASSQDLENTEAFF.

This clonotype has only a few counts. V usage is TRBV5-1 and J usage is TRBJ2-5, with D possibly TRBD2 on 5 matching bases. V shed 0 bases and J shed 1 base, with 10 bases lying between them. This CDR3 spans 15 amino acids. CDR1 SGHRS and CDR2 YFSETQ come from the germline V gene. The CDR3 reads CASSLETTLQETQYF. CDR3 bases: TGCGCCAGCAGCTTGGAGACTACGCTCCAAGAGACCCAGTACTTC.

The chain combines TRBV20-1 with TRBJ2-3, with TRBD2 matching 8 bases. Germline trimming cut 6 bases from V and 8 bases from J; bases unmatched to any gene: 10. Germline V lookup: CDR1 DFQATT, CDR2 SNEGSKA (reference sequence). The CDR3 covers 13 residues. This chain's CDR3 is CSAGLASSGTQYF. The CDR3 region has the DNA TGCAGTGCCGGACTAGCCTCCAGTGGTACGCAGTATTTT.

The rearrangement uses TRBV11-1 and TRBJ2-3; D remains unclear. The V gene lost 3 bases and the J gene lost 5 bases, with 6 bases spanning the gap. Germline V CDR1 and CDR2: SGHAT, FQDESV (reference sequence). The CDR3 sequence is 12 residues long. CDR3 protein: CASSFGQDTQYF. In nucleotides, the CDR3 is TGTGCCAGCAGCTTCGGGCAAGATACGCAGTATTTT. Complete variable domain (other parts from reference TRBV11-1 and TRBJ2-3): EAEVAQSPRYKITEKSQAVAFWCDPISGHATLYWYRQILGQGPELLVQFQDESVVDDSQLPKDRFSAERLKGVDSTLKIQPAELGDSAMYLCASSFGQDTQYFGPGTRLTVL.

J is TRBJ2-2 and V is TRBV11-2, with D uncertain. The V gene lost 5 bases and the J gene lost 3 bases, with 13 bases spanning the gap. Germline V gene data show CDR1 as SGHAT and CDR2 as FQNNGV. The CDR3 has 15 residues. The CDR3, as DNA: TGTGCCAGCAGCCCATTACGAGGAGACACCGGGGAGCTGTTTTTT. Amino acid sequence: CASSPLRGDTGELFF.

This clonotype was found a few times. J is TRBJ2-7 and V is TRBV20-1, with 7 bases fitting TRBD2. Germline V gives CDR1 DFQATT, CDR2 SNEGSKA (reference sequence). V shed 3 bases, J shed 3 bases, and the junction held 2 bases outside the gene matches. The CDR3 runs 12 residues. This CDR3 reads CSARTSFYEQYF. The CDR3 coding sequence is TGCAGTGCTAGGACTAGCTTCTACGAGCAGTACTTC.

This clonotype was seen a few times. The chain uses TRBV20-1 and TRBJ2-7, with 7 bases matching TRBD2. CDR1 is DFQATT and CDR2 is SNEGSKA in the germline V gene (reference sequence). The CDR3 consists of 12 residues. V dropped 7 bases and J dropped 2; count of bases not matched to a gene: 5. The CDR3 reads CSVERGTYEQYF. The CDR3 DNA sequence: TGCAGTGTGGAGCGGGGCACCTACGAGCAGTACTTC.

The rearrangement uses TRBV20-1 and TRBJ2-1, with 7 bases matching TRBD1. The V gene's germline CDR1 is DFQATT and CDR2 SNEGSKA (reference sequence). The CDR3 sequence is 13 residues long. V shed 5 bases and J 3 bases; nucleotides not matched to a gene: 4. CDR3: CSAWTGSYNEQFF. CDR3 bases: TGCAGTGCTTGGACAGGAAGCTACAATGAGCAGTTCTTC.

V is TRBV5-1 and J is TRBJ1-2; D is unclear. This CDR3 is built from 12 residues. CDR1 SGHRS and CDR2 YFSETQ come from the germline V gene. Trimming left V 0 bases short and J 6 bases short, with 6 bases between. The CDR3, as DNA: TGCGCCAGCAGCTTGGTCGGGAATGGCTACACCTTC. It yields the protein CASSLVGNGYTF.

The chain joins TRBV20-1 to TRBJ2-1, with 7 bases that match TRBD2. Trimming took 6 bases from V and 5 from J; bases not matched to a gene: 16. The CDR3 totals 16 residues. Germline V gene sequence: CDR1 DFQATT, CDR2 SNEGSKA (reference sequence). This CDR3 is CSAAPSSGAWDNEQFF. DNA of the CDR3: TGCAGTGCAGCACCTTCTAGCGGAGCATGGGACAATGAGCAGTTCTTC.

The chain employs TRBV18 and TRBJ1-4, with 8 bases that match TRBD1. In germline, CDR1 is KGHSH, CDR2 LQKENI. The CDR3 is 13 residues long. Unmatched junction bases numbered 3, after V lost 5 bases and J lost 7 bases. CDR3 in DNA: TGTGCCAGCTCATCAGGGGGCCCTGAAAAACTGTTTTTT. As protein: CASSSGGPEKLFF.

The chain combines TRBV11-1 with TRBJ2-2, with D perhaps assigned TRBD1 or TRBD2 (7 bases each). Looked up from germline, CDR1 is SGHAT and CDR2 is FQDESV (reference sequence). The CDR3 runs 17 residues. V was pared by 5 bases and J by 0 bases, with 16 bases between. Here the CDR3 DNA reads TGTGCCAGCAGCCACAGGGGCAGCGGGGCGAACACCGGGGAGCTGTTTTTT. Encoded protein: CASSHRGSGANTGELFF.

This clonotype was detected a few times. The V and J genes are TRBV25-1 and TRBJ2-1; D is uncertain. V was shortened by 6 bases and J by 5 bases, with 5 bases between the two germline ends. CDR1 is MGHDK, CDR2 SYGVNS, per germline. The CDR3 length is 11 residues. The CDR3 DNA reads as TGTGCCAGCAGATCAGACAATGAGCAGTTCTTC. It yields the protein CASRSDNEQFF.

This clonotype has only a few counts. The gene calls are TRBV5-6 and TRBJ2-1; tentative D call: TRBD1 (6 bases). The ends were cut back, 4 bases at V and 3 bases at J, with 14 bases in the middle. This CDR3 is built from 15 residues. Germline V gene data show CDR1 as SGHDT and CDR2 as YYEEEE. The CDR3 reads CASSVRQVLYNEQFF. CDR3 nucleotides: TGTGCCAGCAGCGTAAGACAGGTTCTCTACAATGAGCAGTTCTTC.

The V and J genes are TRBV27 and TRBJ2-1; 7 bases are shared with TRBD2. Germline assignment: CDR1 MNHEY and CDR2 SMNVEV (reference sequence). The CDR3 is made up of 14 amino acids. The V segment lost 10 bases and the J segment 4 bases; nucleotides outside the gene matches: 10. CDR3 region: CATSPGLRYNEQFF. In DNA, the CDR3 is TGTGCCACCTCTCCGGGACTACGATACAATGAGCAGTTCTTC.

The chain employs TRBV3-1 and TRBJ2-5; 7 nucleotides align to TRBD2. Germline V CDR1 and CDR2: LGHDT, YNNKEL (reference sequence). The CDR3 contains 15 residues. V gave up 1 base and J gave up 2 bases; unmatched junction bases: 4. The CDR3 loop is CASSQASGAQETQYF. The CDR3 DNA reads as TGTGCCAGCAGCCAAGCTAGCGGCGCACAAGAGACCCAGTACTTC.

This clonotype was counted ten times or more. The CDR3 DNA sequence: TGTGCCAGCAGCGGGGGGCGGGAGGGCCACTACGAGCAGTACTTC. It encodes CASSGGREGHYEQYF. V and J are TRBV28 and TRBJ2-7, with TRBD2 identical over 9 bases. V gave up 6 bases and J gave up 3 bases; unmatched junction bases: 9. Germline CDR1 reads MDHEN; CDR2 reads SYDVKM. The CDR3 has 15 residues. Combining the CDR3 with reference TRBV28 and TRBJ2-7 gives the whole variable domain DVKVTQSSRYLVKRTGEKVFLECVQDMDHENMFWYRQDPGLGLRLIYFSYDVKMKEKGDIPEGYSVSREKKERFSLILESASTNQTSMYLCASSGGREGHYEQYFGPGTRLTVT.

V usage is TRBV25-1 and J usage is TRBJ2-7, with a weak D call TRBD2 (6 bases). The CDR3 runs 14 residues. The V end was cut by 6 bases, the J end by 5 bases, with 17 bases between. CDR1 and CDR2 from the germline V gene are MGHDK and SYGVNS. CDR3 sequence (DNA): TGTGCCAGCAGAGAGACGGGCGGGACCAACGAGCAGTACTTC. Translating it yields CASRETGGTNEQYF.

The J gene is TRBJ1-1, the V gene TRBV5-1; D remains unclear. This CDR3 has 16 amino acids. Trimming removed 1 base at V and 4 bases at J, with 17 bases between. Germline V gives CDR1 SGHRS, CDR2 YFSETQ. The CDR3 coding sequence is TGCGCCAGCAGCTTGACAGTGGCCCCCTCGGGCACTGAAGCTTTCTTT. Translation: CASSLTVAPSGTEAFF.

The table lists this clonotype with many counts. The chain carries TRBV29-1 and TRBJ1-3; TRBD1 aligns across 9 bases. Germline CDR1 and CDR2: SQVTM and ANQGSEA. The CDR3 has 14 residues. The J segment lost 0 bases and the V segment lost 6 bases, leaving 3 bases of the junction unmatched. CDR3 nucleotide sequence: TGCAGCGTGGGGACAGGGAACTCTGGAAACACCATATATTTT. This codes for CSVGTGNSGNTIYF.